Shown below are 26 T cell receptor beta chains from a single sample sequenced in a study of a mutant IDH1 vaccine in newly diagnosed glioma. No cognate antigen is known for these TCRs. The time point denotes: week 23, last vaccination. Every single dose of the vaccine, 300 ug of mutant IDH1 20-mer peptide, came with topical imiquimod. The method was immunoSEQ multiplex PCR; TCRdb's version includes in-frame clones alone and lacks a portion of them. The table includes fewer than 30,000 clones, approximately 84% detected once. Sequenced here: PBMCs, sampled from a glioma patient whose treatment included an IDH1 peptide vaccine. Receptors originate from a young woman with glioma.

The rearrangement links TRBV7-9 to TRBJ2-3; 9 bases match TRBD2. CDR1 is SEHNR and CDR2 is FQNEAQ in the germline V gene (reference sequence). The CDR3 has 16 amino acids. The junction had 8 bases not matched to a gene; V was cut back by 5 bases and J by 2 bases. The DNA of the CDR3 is TGTGCCAGCAGCGCCTCCGGGACTAGCTTCACAGATACGCAGTATTTT. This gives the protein CASSASGTSFTDTQYF.

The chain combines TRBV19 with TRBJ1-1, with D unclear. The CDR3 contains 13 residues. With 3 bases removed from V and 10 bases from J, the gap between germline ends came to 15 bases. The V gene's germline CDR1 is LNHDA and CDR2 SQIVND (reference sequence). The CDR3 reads CASSISSGRIAFF. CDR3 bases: TGTGCCAGTAGTATTAGTTCCGGGCGGATAGCTTTCTTT.

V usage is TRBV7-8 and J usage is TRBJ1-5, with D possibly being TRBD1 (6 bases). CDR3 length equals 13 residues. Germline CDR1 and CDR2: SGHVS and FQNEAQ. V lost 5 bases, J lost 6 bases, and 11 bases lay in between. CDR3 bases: TGTGCCAGCAGCGTACAGGGTGGTCAGCCCCAGCATTTT. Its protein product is CASSVQGGQPQHF.

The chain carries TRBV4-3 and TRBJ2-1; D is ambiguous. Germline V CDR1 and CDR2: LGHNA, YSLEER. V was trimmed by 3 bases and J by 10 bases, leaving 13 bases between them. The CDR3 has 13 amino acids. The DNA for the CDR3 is TGCGCCAGCAGCCACCAACGGCAAGGGGAGCAGTTCTTC. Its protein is CASSHQRQGEQFF.

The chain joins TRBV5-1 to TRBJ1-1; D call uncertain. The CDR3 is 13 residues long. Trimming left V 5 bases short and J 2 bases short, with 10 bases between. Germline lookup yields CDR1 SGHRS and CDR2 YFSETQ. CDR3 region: CASRITANTEAFF. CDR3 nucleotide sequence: TGCGCCAGCAGAATTACAGCAAACACTGAAGCTTTCTTT.

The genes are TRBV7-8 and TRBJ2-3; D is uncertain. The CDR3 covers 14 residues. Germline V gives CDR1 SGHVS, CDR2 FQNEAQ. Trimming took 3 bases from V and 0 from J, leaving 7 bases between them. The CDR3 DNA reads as TGTGCCAGCAGCTTCGTAGGCAGCACAGATACGCAGTATTTT. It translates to CASSFVGSTDTQYF.

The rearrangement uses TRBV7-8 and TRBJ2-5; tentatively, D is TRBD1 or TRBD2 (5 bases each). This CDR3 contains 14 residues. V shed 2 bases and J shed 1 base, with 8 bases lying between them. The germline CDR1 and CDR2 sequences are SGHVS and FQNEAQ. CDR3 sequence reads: CASSLSGTQETQYF. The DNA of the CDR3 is TGTGCCAGCAGCTTATCGGGGACCCAAGAGACCCAGTACTTC.

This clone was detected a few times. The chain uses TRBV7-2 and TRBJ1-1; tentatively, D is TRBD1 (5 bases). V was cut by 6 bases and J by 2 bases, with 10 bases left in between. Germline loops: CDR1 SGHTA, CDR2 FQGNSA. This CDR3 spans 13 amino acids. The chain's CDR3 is CASSLRGNTEAFF. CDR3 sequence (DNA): TGTGCCAGCAGTCTTAGGGGAAACACTGAAGCTTTCTTT.

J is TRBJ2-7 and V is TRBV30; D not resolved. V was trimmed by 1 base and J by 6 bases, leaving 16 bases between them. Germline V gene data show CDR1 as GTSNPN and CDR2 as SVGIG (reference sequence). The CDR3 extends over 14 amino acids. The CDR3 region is CAWSGRLVTSEQYF. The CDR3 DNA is TGTGCCTGGAGTGGGCGTCTCGTCACGTCCGAGCAGTACTTC.

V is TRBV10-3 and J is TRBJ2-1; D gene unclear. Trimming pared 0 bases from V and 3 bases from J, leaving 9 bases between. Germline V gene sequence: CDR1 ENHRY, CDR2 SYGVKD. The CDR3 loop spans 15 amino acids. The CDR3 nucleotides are TGTGCCATCAGTGAGTCTGGTGGGGACTACAATGAGCAGTTCTTC. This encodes CAISESGGDYNEQFF.

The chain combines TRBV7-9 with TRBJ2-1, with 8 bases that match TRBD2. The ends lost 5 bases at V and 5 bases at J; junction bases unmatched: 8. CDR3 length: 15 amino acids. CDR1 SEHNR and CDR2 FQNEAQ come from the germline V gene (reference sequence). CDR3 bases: TGTGCCAGCAGCCTACTAGCGGTCAAGGACAATGAGCAGTTCTTC. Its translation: CASSLLAVKDNEQFF.

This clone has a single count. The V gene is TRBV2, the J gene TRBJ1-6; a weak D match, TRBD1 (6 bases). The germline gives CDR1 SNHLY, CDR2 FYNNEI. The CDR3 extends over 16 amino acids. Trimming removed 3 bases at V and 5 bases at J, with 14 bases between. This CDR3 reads CASSEQGPPHNSPLHF. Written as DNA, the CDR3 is TGTGCCAGCAGTGAGCAGGGGCCCCCTCATAATTCACCCCTCCACTTT.

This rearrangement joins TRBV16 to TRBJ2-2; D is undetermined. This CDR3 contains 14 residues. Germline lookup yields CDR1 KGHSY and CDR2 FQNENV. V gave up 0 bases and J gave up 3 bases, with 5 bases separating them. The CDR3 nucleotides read TGTGCCAGCAGCCAATCTTTGGACACCGGGGAGCTGTTTTTT. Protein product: CASSQSLDTGELFF.

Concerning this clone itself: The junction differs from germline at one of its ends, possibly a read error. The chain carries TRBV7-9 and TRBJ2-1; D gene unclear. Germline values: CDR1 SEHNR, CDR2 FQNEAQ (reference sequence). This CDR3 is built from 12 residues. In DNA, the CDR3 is TGTGCCAGCAGCTTAGACTACCATGAGCAGTTCTTC. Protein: CASSLDYHEQFF.

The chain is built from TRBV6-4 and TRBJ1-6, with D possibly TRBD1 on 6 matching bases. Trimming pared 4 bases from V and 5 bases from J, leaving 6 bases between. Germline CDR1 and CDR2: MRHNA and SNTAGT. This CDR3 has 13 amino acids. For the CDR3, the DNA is TGTGCCAGCAGTGGGACAGATAATTCACCCCTCCACTTT. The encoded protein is CASSGTDNSPLHF.

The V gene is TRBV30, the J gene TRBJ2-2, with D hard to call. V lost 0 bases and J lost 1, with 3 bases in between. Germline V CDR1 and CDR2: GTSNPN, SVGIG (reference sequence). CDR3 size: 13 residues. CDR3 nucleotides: TGTGCCTGGAGTGTATGGAACACCGGGGAGCTGTTTTTT. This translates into CAWSVWNTGELFF.

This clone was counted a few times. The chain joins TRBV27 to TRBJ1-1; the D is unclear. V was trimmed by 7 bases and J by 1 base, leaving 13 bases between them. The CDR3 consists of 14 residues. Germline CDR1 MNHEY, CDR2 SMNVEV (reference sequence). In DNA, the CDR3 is TGTGCCAGCACCCGGGGAGGCCGGAACACTGAAGCTTTCTTT. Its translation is CASTRGGRNTEAFF.

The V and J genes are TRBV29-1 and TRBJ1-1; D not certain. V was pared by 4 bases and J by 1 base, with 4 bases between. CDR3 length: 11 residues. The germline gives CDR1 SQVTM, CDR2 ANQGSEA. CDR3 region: CSVARNTEAFF. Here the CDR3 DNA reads TGCAGCGTTGCCAGGAACACTGAAGCTTTCTTT. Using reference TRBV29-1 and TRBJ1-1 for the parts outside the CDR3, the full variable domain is SAVISQKPSRDICQRGTSLTIQCQVDSQVTMMFWYRQQPGQSLTLIATANQGSEATYESGFVIDKFPISRPNLTFSTLTVSNMSPEDSSIYLCSVARNTEAFFGQGTRLTVV.

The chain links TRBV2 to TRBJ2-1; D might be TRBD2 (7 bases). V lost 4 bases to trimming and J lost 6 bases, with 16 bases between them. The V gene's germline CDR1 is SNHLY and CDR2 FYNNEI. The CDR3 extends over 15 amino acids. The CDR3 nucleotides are TGTGCCAGCAGTGTTCTTTTGGGGGGGGCCAATGAGCAGTTCTTC. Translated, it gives CASSVLLGGANEQFF.

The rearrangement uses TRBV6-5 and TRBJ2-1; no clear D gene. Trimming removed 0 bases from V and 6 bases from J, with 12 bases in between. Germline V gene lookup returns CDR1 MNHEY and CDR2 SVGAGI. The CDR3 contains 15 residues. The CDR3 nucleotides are TGTGCCAGCAGTTACTCGAATCTCGGGCCCAATGAGCAGTTCTTC. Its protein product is CASSYSNLGPNEQFF.

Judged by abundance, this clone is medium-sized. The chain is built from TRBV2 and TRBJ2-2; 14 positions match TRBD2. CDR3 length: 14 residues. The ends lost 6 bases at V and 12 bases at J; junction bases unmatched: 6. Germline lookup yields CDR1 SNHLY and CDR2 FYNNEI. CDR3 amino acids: CASRGLAGGWKLFF. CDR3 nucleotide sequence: TGTGCCAGCAGAGGACTAGCGGGGGGATGGAAGCTGTTTTTT.

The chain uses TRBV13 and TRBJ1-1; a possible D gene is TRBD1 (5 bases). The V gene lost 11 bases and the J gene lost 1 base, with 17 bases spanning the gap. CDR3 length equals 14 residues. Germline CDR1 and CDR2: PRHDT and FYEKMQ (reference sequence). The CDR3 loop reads CALREAGPNTEAFF. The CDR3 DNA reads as TGTGCCCTTCGGGAGGCAGGGCCGAACACTGAAGCTTTCTTT.

The CDR3 region has the DNA TGTGCCAGCAGCTTTCCGGGGACGGCTGGCTACACCTTC. It specifies CASSFPGTAGYTF. V gene TRBV7-8 combines with J gene TRBJ1-2, with a possible D match to TRBD1 (5 bases). The CDR3 sequence is 13 residues long. Trimming removed 3 bases from V and 7 bases from J, with 12 bases in between. Germline V gene data show CDR1 as SGHVS and CDR2 as FQNEAQ.

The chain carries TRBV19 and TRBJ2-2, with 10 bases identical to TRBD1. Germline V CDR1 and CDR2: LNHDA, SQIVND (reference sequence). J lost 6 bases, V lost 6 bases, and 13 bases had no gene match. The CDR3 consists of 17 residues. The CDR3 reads CASSNLQRTGGPGELFF. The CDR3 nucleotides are TGTGCCAGTAGCAATTTGCAACGGACAGGGGGTCCCGGGGAGCTGTTTTTT.

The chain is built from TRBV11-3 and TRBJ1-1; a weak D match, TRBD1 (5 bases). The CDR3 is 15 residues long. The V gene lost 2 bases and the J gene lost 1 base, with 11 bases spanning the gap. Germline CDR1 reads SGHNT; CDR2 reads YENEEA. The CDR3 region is CASSLPGGKNTEAFF. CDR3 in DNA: TGTGCCAGCAGCTTACCCGGGGGAAAGAACACTGAAGCTTTCTTT.

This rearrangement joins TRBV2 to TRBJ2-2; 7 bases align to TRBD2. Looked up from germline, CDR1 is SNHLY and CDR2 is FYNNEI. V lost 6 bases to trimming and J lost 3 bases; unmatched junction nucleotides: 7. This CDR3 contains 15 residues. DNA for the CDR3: TGTGCCAGCAGGGGGGGAGGGAGAGACACCGGGGAGCTGTTTTTT. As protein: CASRGGGRDTGELFF. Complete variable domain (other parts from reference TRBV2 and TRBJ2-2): EPEVTQTPSHQVTQMGQEVILRCVPISNHLYFYWYRQILGQKVEFLVSFYNNEISEKSEIFDDQFSVERPDGSNFTLKIRSTKLEDSAMYFCASRGGGRDTGELFFGEGSRLTVL.